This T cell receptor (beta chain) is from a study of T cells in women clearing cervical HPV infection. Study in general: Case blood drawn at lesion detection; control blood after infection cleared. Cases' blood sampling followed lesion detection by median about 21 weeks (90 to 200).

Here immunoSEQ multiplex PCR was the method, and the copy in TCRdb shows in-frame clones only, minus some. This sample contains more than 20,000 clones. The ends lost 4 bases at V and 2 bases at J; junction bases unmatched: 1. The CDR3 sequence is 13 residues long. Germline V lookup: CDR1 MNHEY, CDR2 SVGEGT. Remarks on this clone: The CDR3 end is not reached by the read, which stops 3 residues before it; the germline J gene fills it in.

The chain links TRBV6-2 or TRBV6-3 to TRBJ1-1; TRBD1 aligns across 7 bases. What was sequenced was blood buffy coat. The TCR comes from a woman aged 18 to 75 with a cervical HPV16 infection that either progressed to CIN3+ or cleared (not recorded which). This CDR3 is CASSWDRNTEAFF. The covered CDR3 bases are TGTGCCAGCAGTTGGGACAGAAACACTGAA.